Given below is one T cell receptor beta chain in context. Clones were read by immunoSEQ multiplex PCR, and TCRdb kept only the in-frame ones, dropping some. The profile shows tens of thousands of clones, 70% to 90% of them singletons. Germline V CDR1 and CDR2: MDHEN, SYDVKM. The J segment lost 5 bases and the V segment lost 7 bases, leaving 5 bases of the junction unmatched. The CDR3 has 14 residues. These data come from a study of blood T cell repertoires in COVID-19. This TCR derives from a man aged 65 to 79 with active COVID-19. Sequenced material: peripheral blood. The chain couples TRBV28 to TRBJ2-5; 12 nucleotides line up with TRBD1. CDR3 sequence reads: CASNRDRGPETQYF. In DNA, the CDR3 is TGTGCCAGCAACCGGGACAGGGGGCCGGAGACCCAGTACTTC. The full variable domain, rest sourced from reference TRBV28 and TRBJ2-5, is DVKVTQSSRYLVKRTGEKVFLECVQDMDHENMFWYRQDPGLGLRLIYFSYDVKMKEKGDIPEGYSVSREKKERFSLILESASTNQTSMYLCASNRDRGPETQYFGPGTRLLVL.